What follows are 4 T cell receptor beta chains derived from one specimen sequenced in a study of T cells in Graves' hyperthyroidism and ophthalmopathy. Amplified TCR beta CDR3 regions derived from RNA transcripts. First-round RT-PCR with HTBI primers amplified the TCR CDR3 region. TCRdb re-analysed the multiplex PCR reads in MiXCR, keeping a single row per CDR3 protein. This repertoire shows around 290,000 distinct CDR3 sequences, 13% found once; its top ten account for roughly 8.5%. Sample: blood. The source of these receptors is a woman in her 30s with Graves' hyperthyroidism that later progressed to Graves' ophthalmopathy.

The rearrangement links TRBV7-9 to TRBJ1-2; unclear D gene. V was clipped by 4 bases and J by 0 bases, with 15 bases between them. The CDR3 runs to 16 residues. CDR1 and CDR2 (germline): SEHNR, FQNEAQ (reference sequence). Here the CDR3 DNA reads TGTGCCAGCAGCTCCCTGTTAAGGGTGACTAACTATGGCTACACCTTC. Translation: CASSSLLRVTNYGYTF.

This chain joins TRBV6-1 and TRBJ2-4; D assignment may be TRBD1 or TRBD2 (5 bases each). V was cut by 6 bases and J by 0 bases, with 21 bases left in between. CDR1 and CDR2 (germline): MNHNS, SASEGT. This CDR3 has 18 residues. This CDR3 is CASSRLMDAGQAKNIQYF. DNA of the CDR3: TGTGCCAGCAGCAGACTAATGGACGCAGGACAAGCCAAAAACATTCAGTACTTC.

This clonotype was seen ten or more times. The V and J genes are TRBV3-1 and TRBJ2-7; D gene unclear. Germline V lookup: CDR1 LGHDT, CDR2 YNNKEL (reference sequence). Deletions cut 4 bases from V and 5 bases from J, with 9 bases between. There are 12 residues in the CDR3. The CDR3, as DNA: TGTGCCAGCAGCCCGGCTCCTAACGAGCAGTACTTC. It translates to CASSPAPNEQYF.

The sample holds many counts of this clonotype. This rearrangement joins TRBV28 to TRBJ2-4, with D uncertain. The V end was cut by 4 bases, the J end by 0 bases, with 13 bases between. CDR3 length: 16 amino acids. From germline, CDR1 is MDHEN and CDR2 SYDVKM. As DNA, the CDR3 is TGTGCCAGCAGTTCCCCGGTCCTACTAGCCAAAAACATTCAGTACTTC. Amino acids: CASSSPVLLAKNIQYF.